The source of this T cell receptor (beta chain) is a study of cytomegalovirus exposure and HLA in healthy donors. With respect to this clone: The antigen remains unidentified.

Points from the study as a whole: Reports credit the classifier with highly specific, highly sensitive diagnosis of cytomegalovirus status. Testing in vitro showed a few CMV-associated chains specific for CMV antigens. Because they were indistinguishable, some V segments, including TRBV6-2 and TRBV6-3, were excluded. In a later analysis, the majority of CMV-associated beta chains seemingly showed HLA restriction.

This CDR3 is built from 14 residues. Germline CDR1 is LGHNT and CDR2 is FRNRAP. The V end lost 3 bases, the J end lost 3 bases, and 9 bases lay between the germline ends. The PCR made use of 60 Vbeta and 13 Jbeta primers. Assay used: immunoSEQ multiplex PCR; TCRdb lists only in-frame clones, some missing. The sample table sets out about 110,000 clones. This chain uses TRBV12-5 with TRBJ2-1, with D perhaps TRBD1 (5 bases). The TCR originated in a man aged 18 to 29 in good health and CMV-seronegative. Sequenced material: PBMCs. The DNA of the CDR3 is TGTGCTAGTGGTTTATGGGGCTACTACAATGAGCAGTTCTTC. This codes for CASGLWGYYNEQFF. Filled out from reference TRBV12-5 and TRBJ2-1, the complete variable domain reads DARVTQTPRHKVTEMGQEVTMRCQPILGHNTVFWYRQTMMQGLELLAYFRNRAPLDDSGMPKDRFSAEMPDATLATLKIQPSEPRDSAVYFCASGLWGYYNEQFFGPGTRLTVL.